These T cell receptor beta chains were read from a single sample in a study of spatial heterogeneity in lung cancer. TCRdb re-called the 5' RACE reads through MiXCR, storing one row per CDR3 protein. Of about 13,000 distinct CDR3 sequences listed, approximately 5.5% are singletons. The sequencing used lung tumor tissue, collected at surgery. The receptors come from a male donor with early-stage non-small cell lung cancer. Both conserved end residues are part of each CDR3. A D gene is named only where the DNA matches it firmly. A row's size may be missing; if present it is once, few, many or a size class.

D gene,J gene,clone size,V gene,CDR3 protein,CDR3 DNA
.,TRBJ1-1,many,TRBV28,CASSFGPQGDTEAFF,TGTGCCAGCAGTTTTGGGCCCCAAGGGGACACTGAAGCTTTCTTT
.,TRBJ2-7,many,TRBV12-3/TRBV12-4,CASSTTTGRNEQYF,TGTGCCAGCAGTACCACTACCGGGAGAAACGAGCAGTACTTC
TRBD2,TRBJ2-7,many,TRBV2,CASRRGGTAYEQYF,TGTGCCAGCAGGCGCGGGGGGACCGCCTACGAGCAGTACTTC
TRBD2,TRBJ2-7,many,TRBV20-1,CSAPGWRETGEQYF,TGCAGTGCCCCGGGCTGGCGGGAGACGGGGGAGCAGTACTTC
.,TRBJ2-3,many,TRBV10-2,CATATDTQYF,TGCGCCACAGCGACAGATACGCAGTATTTT
.,TRBJ2-7,many,TRBV7-2,CASSARGWAFQYF,TGTGCCAGCAGCGCCCGAGGATGGGCATTTCAGTACTTC
.,TRBJ2-3,.,TRBV6-1,CASSGGTFAQYF,TGTGCCAGCAGTGGTGGGACGTTTGCGCAGTATTTT
.,TRBJ1-1,many,TRBV6-5,CASSYSRYGTEAFF,TGTGCCAGCAGTTACTCCCGATATGGCACTGAAGCTTTCTTT
TRBD1,TRBJ1-5,.,TRBV20-1,CSARQGAHSNQPQHF,TGCAGTGCCCGACAGGGGGCGCATAGCAATCAGCCCCAGCATTTT
.,TRBJ2-1,many,TRBV24-1,CATSVTGEQFF,TGTGCCACCAGTGTGACGGGTGAGCAGTTCTTC
TRBD1,TRBJ2-7,many,TRBV7-9,CASSWDRSPYEQYF,TGTGCCAGCAGTTGGGACAGATCTCCCTACGAGCAGTACTTC
TRBD2,TRBJ2-3,many,TRBV11-3,CASSSLAGGSDTQYF,TGTGCCAGCAGCTCTCTAGCGGGGGGTTCTGATACGCAGTATTTT
.,TRBJ2-2,many,TRBV9,CASSEAGMGTGELFF,TGTGCCAGCAGCGAGGCTGGGATGGGCACCGGGGAGCTGTTTTTT
.,TRBJ1-2,few,TRBV3-1,CASSRQTDVFGYTF,TGTGCCAGCAGCCGACAGACAGACGTGTTCGGCTACACCTTC
TRBD2,TRBJ2-3,many,TRBV7-9,CASSLARTSGDTQYF,TGTGCCAGCAGCTTAGCGAGGACTAGCGGAGATACGCAGTATTTT
.,TRBJ1-1,few,TRBV5-4,CASSLGRDRRGLAEAFF,TGTGCCAGCAGCTTGGGCAGAGACAGGAGAGGTTTAGCTGAAGCTTTCTTT
.,TRBJ2-5,medium-sized,TRBV2,CASSRGYQETQYF,TGTGCCAGCAGCAGGGGCTACCAAGAGACCCAGTACTTC
.,TRBJ1-6,many,TRBV5-1,CASSLEYSYNSPLHF,TGCGCCAGCAGCTTAGAATACTCCTATAATTCACCCCTCCACTTT
.,TRBJ2-6,many,TRBV4-3,CASSQAPRSGANVLTF,TGCGCCAGCAGCCAAGCCCCAAGGTCTGGGGCCAACGTCCTGACTTTC
TRBD2,TRBJ2-5,many,TRBV4-2,CASSQARLAGITQYF,TGTGCCAGCAGCCAAGCTCGACTAGCGGGGATCACCCAGTACTTC
.,TRBJ2-7,many,TRBV28,CASSLAQAYEQYF,TGTGCCAGCAGTTTGGCGCAGGCCTACGAGCAGTACTTC
TRBD1,TRBJ2-7,many,TRBV5-1,CASSLVGQGNYEQYF,TGCGCCAGCAGCTTGGTTGGACAGGGTAACTACGAGCAGTACTTC
.,TRBJ2-3,many,TRBV15,CATSRDNLGSTDTQYF,TGTGCCACCAGCAGAGATAACCTAGGGAGCACAGATACGCAGTATTTT
.,TRBJ2-7,medium-sized,TRBV20-1,CSARRPAGEQYF,TGCAGTGCTCGAAGACCGGCCGGGGAGCAGTACTTC
.,TRBJ1-2,many,TRBV7-9,CATPSSPGGGYGYTF,TGTGCCACCCCCAGTTCCCCGGGAGGAGGCTATGGCTACACCTTC
.,TRBJ1-5,many,TRBV20-1,CSARGGADQPQHF,TGCAGTGCTAGAGGGGGGGCTGATCAGCCCCAGCATTTT
.,TRBJ1-5,many,TRBV6-5,CASSLGARQPQHF,TGTGCCAGCAGTTTGGGGGCTCGACAGCCCCAGCATTTT
TRBD2,TRBJ2-5,many,TRBV20-1,CCTAVAGAETQYF,TGCTGTACAGCTGTAGCGGGGGCAGAGACCCAGTACTTC
.,TRBJ1-5,few,TRBV20-1,CSAARRGGNQPQHF,TGCAGTGCCGCTAGAAGAGGGGGCAATCAGCCCCAGCATTTT
.,TRBJ1-5,many,TRBV7-8,CASSLAGTSYSNQPQHF,TGTGCCAGCAGCTTAGCCGGGACAAGTTATAGCAATCAGCCCCAGCATTTT
.,TRBJ2-5,many,TRBV29-1,CSVRVGEGTQYF,TGCAGCGTGCGGGTCGGAGAAGGGACCCAGTACTTC
TRBD1,TRBJ2-7,many,TRBV2,CASSIGQGAYEQYF,TGTGCCAGCAGCATTGGACAGGGGGCGTACGAGCAGTACTTC
TRBD2,TRBJ2-7,many,TRBV7-2,CASSLASGAYEQYF,TGTGCCAGCAGCTTAGCTAGCGGGGCCTACGAGCAGTACTTC
.,TRBJ2-5,many,TRBV10-2,CASRDSAWTQYF,TGCGCCAGCAGGGACTCTGCTTGGACCCAGTACTTC
TRBD1,TRBJ1-1,many,TRBV4-1,CASSQDMGQGPGSTEAFF,TGCGCCAGCAGCCAAGATATGGGACAGGGACCTGGAAGCACTGAAGCTTTCTTT
.,TRBJ2-7,.,TRBV28,CASSFFAGPYEQYF,TGTGCCAGCAGTTTCTTCGCAGGGCCCTACGAGCAGTACTTC
.,TRBJ1-6,.,TRBV11-2,CASSLEPAYNSPLHF,TGTGCCAGCAGCTTGGAGCCAGCCTATAATTCACCCCTCCACTTT
TRBD1,TRBJ1-5,few,TRBV27,CASSARTGTSNQPQHF,TGTGCCAGCAGTGCCCGGACAGGGACTAGCAATCAGCCCCAGCATTTT
TRBD2,TRBJ2-1,many,TRBV7-6,CASSPGGSGGVENYNEQFF,TGTGCCAGCAGCCCCGGAGGTAGCGGGGGGGTAGAAAACTACAATGAGCAGTTCTTC
.,TRBJ1-2,many,TRBV6-6,CASSYSLGMGYGYTF,TGTGCCAGCAGTTACTCGCTGGGAATGGGCTATGGCTACACCTTC
.,TRBJ2-7,many,TRBV6-5,CASSHGPIYEQYF,TGTGCCAGCAGCCACGGACCGATCTACGAGCAGTACTTC
TRBD1,TRBJ2-7,many,TRBV25-1,CASSESGQDYEQYF,TGTGCCAGCAGTGAATCAGGACAGGACTACGAGCAGTACTTC
.,TRBJ1-4,many,TRBV19,CASSPGLTTTNEKLFF,TGTGCCAGTAGTCCGGGACTCACTACAACTAATGAAAAACTGTTTTTT
.,TRBJ2-7,many,TRBV29-1,CSATGGVVYEQYF,TGCAGCGCCACGGGGGGCGTTGTTTACGAGCAGTACTTC
.,TRBJ1-6,.,TRBV2,CASSDDGKAHSPLHF,TGTGCCAGCAGTGATGACGGGAAGGCCCATTCACCCCTCCACTTT
.,TRBJ1-5,medium-sized,TRBV7-7,CASSSSGQSLSNQPQHF,TGTGCTAGCAGCTCATCAGGACAGAGTCTTAGCAATCAGCCCCAGCATTTT
.,TRBJ1-1,few,TRBV3-1,CASSPRQFGNTEAFF,TGTGCCAGCAGCCCCCGACAATTCGGGAACACTGAAGCTTTCTTT
TRBD2,TRBJ2-5,.,TRBV6-1,CASSGTSGVETQYF,TGTGCCAGCAGTGGGACTAGCGGGGTAGAGACCCAGTACTTC
.,TRBJ1-1,.,TRBV28,CVISPQPNTEAFF,TGTGTCATCAGCCCCCAACCGAACACTGAAGCTTTCTTT
TRBD2,TRBJ2-7,many,TRBV20-1,CSARDRGLAGEDEQYF,TGCAGTGCTAGAGACCGAGGACTAGCGGGGGAAGACGAGCAGTACTTC
.,TRBJ2-5,many,TRBV29-1,CSVPLLTSETQYF,TGCAGCGTTCCACTACTAACCTCGGAGACCCAGTACTTC
.,TRBJ2-5,many,TRBV24-1,CATSDSGLQETQYF,TGTGCCACCAGTGACTCAGGGTTACAAGAGACCCAGTACTTC
.,TRBJ1-6,many,TRBV6-2/TRBV6-3,CASRPIEGRINSPLHF,TGTGCCAGCAGACCGATTGAGGGTCGGATTAATTCACCCCTCCACTTT
TRBD1,TRBJ2-5,.,TRBV2,CASSGQGTDGETQYF,TGTGCCAGCAGTGGACAGGGAACGGACGGAGAGACCCAGTACTTC
TRBD1,TRBJ1-4,many,TRBV4-1,CASGQGLATNEKLFF,TGCGCCAGCGGACAGGGCCTTGCAACTAATGAAAAACTGTTTTTT